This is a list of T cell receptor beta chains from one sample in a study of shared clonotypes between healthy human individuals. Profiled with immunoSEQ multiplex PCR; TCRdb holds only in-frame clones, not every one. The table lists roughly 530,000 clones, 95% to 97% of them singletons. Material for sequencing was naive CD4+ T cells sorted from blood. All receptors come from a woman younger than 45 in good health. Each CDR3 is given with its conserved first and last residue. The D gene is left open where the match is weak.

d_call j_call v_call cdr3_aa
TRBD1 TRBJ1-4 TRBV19 CASRTGGDATNEKLFF
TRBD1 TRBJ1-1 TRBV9 CASSVEGTVAEAFF
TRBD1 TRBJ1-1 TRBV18 CASSLRTGLGTEAFF
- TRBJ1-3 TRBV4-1 CASSQGLLGGNTIYF
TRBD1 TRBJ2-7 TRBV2 CASSAEDRGEQYF
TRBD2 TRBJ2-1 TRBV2 CASSQEAGVDEQFF
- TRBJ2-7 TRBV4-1 CASSQDPGISYEQYF
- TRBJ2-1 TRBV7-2 CASSLGHSSYNEQFF
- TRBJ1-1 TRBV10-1 CAGGFKGAEAFF
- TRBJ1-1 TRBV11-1 CASSWAEGTEAFF
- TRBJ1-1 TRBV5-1 CASSLWVISEAFF
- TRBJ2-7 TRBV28 CASGISYEQYF
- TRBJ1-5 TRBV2 CASSDFGRGNQPQHF
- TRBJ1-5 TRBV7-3 CASSEGEMSNQPQHF
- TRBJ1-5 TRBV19 CASSPVSHGWPQHF
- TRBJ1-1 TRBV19 CASSQDLGQINTEAFF
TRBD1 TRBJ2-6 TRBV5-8 CASSPGQGVRGANVLTF
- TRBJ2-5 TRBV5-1 CASSSQETQYF
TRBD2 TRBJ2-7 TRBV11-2 CASTPGEGLYEQYF
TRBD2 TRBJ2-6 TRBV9 CASSPRGGGLRFSGANVLTF
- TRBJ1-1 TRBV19 CASSILGGEAFF
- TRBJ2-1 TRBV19 CASSIFELANEQFF
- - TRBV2 CASRGMGAAEQYF
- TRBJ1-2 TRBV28 CASSLDSGGYTF
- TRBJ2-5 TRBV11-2 CASSKGSGAPETQYF
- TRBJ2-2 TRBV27 CASSFGRTNTGELFF
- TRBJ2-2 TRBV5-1 CASSSTVSGELFF
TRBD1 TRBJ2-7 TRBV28 CASGSTGPYEQYF
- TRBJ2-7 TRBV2 CASSEGLETYEQYF
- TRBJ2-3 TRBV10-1 CASQRGTRTDTQYF
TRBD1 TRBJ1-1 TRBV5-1 CASSFPTGGGTEAFF
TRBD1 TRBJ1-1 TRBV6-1 CASSGTGSEAFF
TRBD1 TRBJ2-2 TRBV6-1 CASSGTGVTGELFF
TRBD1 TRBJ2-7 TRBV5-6 CASSAPGTASYEQYF
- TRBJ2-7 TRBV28 CAIEAPGRGLVGGEQYF
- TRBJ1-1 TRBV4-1 CASSQVGGRMNTEAFF
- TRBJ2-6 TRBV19 CASSLPGYGVSGANVLTF
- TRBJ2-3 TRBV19 CASSMKDSTDTQYF
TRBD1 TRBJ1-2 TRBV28 CASSLLGPWTGMHYGYTF
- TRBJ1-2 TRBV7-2 CASIANSDQGGGYTF
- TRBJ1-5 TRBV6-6 CASSGPSNQPQHF